The 20 T cell receptor beta chains below all came from one sample that was sequenced in a study of cytomegalovirus exposure and HLA in healthy donors. This table comes from immunoSEQ multiplex PCR, and its TCRdb copy is limited to in-frame clones, with some not included. The sample yields approximately 120,000 clones, around 94% seen once. The sequenced material came from PBMCs. The origin of the receptors is a woman aged 18-29 years in good health and CMV-seronegative.

Here the CDR3 DNA reads TGTGCCAGCAGCTTAAGCTTGGTGTACGAGCAGTACTTC. Protein product: CASSLSLVYEQYF. The chain uses TRBV11-2 and TRBJ2-7; D gene unclear. CDR1 and CDR2 (germline): SGHAT, FQNNGV. The CDR3 length is 13 residues. Trimming cost V 2 bases and J 4 bases, with 9 bases left between them.

Concerning this clone: No DNA is shown, since the ends of the CDR3 on it are uncertain; the CDR3 is the one TCRdb lists. The chain combines TRBV27 with TRBJ1-2; the D call of TRBD1 is as the table states it, not checked on the DNA. CDR1 MNHEY and CDR2 SMNVEV come from the germline V gene (reference sequence). The CDR3 is 16 amino acids long, termini counted. The CDR3 loop reads CASSLSVPETYYGYTF.

The chain joins TRBV2 to TRBJ2-7, with D perhaps TRBD2 (5 bases). Trimming took 1 base from V and 6 from J, leaving 13 bases between them. Germline V gene sequence: CDR1 SNHLY, CDR2 FYNNEI. The CDR3 runs 14 residues. CDR3 in DNA: TGTGCCAGCAGTGAAGTGAGTAGCGTAAGCGAGCAGTACTTC. Translation: CASSEVSSVSEQYF.

The rearrangement joins TRBV7-2 to TRBJ1-6, with 7 bases matching TRBD1. Looked up from germline, CDR1 is SGHTA and CDR2 is FQGNSA. The CDR3 covers 15 residues. V dropped 5 bases and J dropped 6; count of bases not matched to a gene: 7. This CDR3 reads CASSGGQIFNSPLHF. As DNA, the CDR3 is TGTGCCAGCAGCGGGGGACAGATTTTTAATTCACCCCTCCACTTT.

The J gene is TRBJ1-5, the V gene TRBV28, with D possibly matching TRBD1 (6 bases). V was shortened by 6 bases and J by 3 bases, with 15 bases between the two germline ends. Germline V gives CDR1 MDHEN, CDR2 SYDVKM. CDR3 length: 15 residues. CDR3 DNA sequence: TGTGCCAGCAGAAGAGGGGGGGCCGTCAATCAGCCCCAGCATTTT. This encodes CASRRGGAVNQPQHF.

J is TRBJ1-3 and V is TRBV14; D perhaps matches TRBD1 (6 bases). The length of the CDR3 is 14 residues. CDR1 and CDR2 (germline): SGHDN, FVKESK. The V gene lost 9 bases and the J gene lost 1 base, with 13 bases spanning the gap. This CDR3 is CASGQLLSGNTIYF. The CDR3 DNA sequence: TGTGCCAGTGGACAGCTACTTTCTGGAAACACCATATATTTT.

The J gene is TRBJ2-3, the V gene TRBV6-1; 7 bases map to TRBD1. The V segment lost 6 bases and the J segment 5 bases; nucleotides outside the gene matches: 5. This CDR3 region has 13 residues. The germline V gene encodes CDR1 MNHNS and CDR2 SASEGT. The CDR3 is CASSRGLRDTQYF. The CDR3 DNA is TGTGCCAGCAGCAGGGGGTTGAGAGATACGCAGTATTTT.

This rearrangement joins TRBV7-9 to TRBJ2-3; 10 bases are a match to TRBD1. Per the germline V gene, CDR1 is SEHNR and CDR2 is FQNEAQ (reference sequence). The CDR3 totals 16 residues. Trimming cost V 1 base and J 3 bases; bases outside gene matches: 4. The CDR3 loop reads CASSLDPGQGTDTQYF. CDR3 coding DNA: TGTGCCAGCAGCTTAGATCCGGGACAGGGGACAGATACGCAGTATTTT.

This sequence joins TRBV5-1 and TRBJ1-4; 8 bases match TRBD1. J lost 7 bases, V lost 4 bases, and 9 bases had no gene match. This CDR3 spans 15 amino acids. CDR1 and CDR2 from the germline V gene are SGHRS and YFSETQ. The CDR3 DNA is TGCGCCAGCAGCCCGACAGGGGATTCCGCTGAAAAACTGTTTTTT. Its protein is CASSPTGDSAEKLFF.

This chain links TRBV6-6 with TRBJ2-5, with TRBD2 matching over 7 bases. In germline, CDR1 is MNHNY, CDR2 SVGAGI (reference sequence). The CDR3 totals 14 residues. V gave up 7 bases and J gave up 4 bases; unmatched junction bases: 9. The CDR3 protein is CASMGGGPGETQYF. The CDR3 nucleotides read TGTGCCAGCATGGGGGGAGGGCCGGGAGAGACCCAGTACTTC.

The chain links TRBV13 to TRBJ2-1, with TRBD2 matching over 8 bases. The V and J ends lost 5 bases and 7 bases, in that order; junction bases with no gene match: 4. CDR1 is PRHDT and CDR2 is FYEKMQ in the germline V gene (reference sequence). The CDR3 is 13 amino acids. CDR3 sequence reads: CASSLAGGNEQFF. The DNA for the CDR3 is TGTGCCAGCAGCCTCGCGGGGGGAAATGAGCAGTTCTTC.

DNA for the CDR3: TGCGCCAGCAGCCCGGGTGGGGGAAAGGACTACTCCTATAATTCACCCCTCCACTTT. This codes for CASSPGGGKDYSYNSPLHF. V usage is TRBV5-1 and J usage is TRBJ1-6, with TRBD1 as a possible D gene (5 bases). The V and J ends lost 4 bases and 0 bases respectively, with 20 bases between them. Germline CDR1 and CDR2: SGHRS and YFSETQ. The CDR3 runs 19 residues.

The chain employs TRBV5-1 and TRBJ2-7, with 7 bases fitting TRBD1. Germline trimming cut 2 bases from V and 4 bases from J; bases unmatched to any gene: 9. This CDR3 spans 15 amino acids. Germline V lookup: CDR1 SGHRS, CDR2 YFSETQ. The chain's CDR3 is CASSFEGAPGYEQYF. Written as DNA, the CDR3 is TGCGCCAGCAGCTTCGAGGGGGCCCCCGGGTACGAGCAGTACTTC.

V is TRBV28 and J is TRBJ1-2, with TRBD1 as a possible D gene (6 bases). The CDR3 length is 15 residues. Germline CDR1 is MDHEN and CDR2 is SYDVKM. Trimming removed 5 bases at V and 0 bases at J, with 13 bases between. In DNA, the CDR3 is TGTGCCAGCAGTCAGGGACAAAGAACTAACTATGGCTACACCTTC. Translated, it gives CASSQGQRTNYGYTF.

This clone was seen only once. The genes are TRBV5-1 and TRBJ2-6, with a possible D match to TRBD1 (6 bases). Germline assignment: CDR1 SGHRS and CDR2 YFSETQ. Trimming removed 2 bases at V and 2 bases at J, with 14 bases between. The CDR3 loop spans 17 amino acids. CDR3: CASSFPGVGPGANVLTF. For the CDR3, the DNA is TGCGCCAGCAGCTTTCCAGGGGTGGGACCTGGGGCCAACGTCCTGACTTTC. Full variable domain (outside the CDR3, taken from reference TRBV5-1 and TRBJ2-6): KAGVTQTPRYLIKTRGQQVTLSCSPISGHRSVSWYQQTPGQGLQFLFEYFSETQRNKGNFPGRFSGRQFSNSRSEMNVSTLELGDSALYLCASSFPGVGPGANVLTFGAGSRLTVL.

This chain connects TRBV7-2 to TRBJ1-2; 7 nucleotides align to TRBD1. V shed 4 bases, J shed 6 bases, and the junction held 5 bases outside the gene matches. The CDR3 totals 13 residues. Per germline, CDR1 SGHTA and CDR2 FQGNSA. The CDR3, as DNA: TGTGCCAGCAGCTCCTACAGGGGAAATGGCTACACCTTC. Its translation: CASSSYRGNGYTF.

The chain carries TRBV28 and TRBJ1-2; 8 bases match TRBD1. The CDR3 has 13 amino acids. CDR1 MDHEN and CDR2 SYDVKM come from the germline V gene. V trimming: 1 base; J trimming: 6 bases; junction bases outside the gene matches: 1. The CDR3 sequence is CASSLSGGDGYTF. For the CDR3, the DNA is TGTGCCAGCAGTTTATCAGGGGGCGATGGCTACACCTTC.

The chain uses TRBV30 and TRBJ2-7, with TRBD1 identical over 7 bases. There are 11 residues in the CDR3. J gave up 6 bases and V 6 bases, and 5 bases lay outside the gene matches. In germline, CDR1 is GTSNPN, CDR2 SVGIG (reference sequence). CDR3 region: CACRQGVEQYF. CDR3 sequence (DNA): TGTGCCTGTCGACAGGGCGTCGAGCAGTACTTC. Looking up the rest from reference TRBV30 and TRBJ2-7 gives the full variable domain: SQTIHQWPATLVQPVGSPLSLECTVEGTSNPNLYWYRQAAGRGLQLLFYSVGIGQISSEVPQNLSASRPQDRQFILSSKKLLLSDSGFYLCACRQGVEQYFGPGTRLTVT.

This chain links TRBV10-2 with TRBJ1-1; tentative D call: TRBD1 (6 bases). This CDR3 contains 14 residues. Germline V gene sequence: CDR1 WSHSY, CDR2 SAAADI. Trimming left V 6 bases short and J 0 bases short, with 11 bases between. The CDR3 region has the DNA TGCGCCAGCAGGGGGGCGGGGGTGAACACTGAAGCTTTCTTT. Translated, it gives CASRGAGVNTEAFF.

V usage is TRBV11-2 and J usage is TRBJ1-1; 7 bases align to TRBD1. The CDR3 runs 16 residues. J gave up 7 bases and V 0 bases, and 11 bases lay outside the gene matches. Germline CDR1 is SGHAT and CDR2 is FQNNGV. Here the CDR3 DNA reads TGTGCCAGCAGCTTAGACCTCGACAGGGCAATGTTTGAAGCTTTCTTT. This codes for CASSLDLDRAMFEAFF.